This TCR beta chain was sequenced for a study of blood T cell repertoires in COVID-19. About the research overall: The origin of the acute and convalescent COVID-19 samples was the United States, Italy and Spain. From T cells, B-cell-depleted T cells, or PBMCs came the material, which was cDNA or gDNA.

Produced via immunoSEQ multiplex PCR; TCRdb's table is partial and in-frame only. This table holds about 180,000 clones, roughly 85% found once. Adults between roughly 18 and 89 years of age took part from 24 US areas. Clinical history reported by participants formed the basis on which cohorts were assigned. The CDR3 is 13 amino acids. CDR1 is SGHNT, CDR2 YYREEE, per germline (reference sequence). Trimming took 7 bases from V and 5 from J, leaving 12 bases between them. The chain couples TRBV5-4 to TRBJ2-2; D perhaps matches TRBD2 (6 bases). The TCR was taken from a man aged 35 to 55 who had recovered from COVID-19. Sequencing was carried out using PBMCs or T cells enriched from blood (not recorded which). DNA for the CDR3: TGTGCCAGCGGGCGGGACCGGACCGGGGAGCTGTTTTTT. Translation gives CASGRDRTGELFF.